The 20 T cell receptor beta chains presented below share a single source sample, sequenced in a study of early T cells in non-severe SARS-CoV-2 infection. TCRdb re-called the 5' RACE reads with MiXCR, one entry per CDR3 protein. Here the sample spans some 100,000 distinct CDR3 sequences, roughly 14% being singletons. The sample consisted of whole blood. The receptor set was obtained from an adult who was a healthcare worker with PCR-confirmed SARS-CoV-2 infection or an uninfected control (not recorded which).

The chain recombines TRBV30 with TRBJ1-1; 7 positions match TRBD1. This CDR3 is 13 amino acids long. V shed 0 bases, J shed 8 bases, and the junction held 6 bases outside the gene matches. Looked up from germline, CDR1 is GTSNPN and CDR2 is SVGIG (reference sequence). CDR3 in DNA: TGTGCCTGGAGTGTACCTGGGACAGCCGAAGCTTTCTTT. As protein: CAWSVPGTAEAFF. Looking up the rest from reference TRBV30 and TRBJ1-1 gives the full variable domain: SQTIHQWPATLVQPVGSPLSLECTVEGTSNPNLYWYRQAAGRGLQLLFYSVGIGQISSEVPQNLSASRPQDRQFILSSKKLLLSDSGFYLCAWSVPGTAEAFFGQGTRLTVV.

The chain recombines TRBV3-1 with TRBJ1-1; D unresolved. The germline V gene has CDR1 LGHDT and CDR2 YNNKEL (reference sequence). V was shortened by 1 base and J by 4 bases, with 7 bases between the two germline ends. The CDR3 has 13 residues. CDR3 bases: TGTGCCAGCAGCCAAGTCCGGACCACTGAAGCTTTCTTT. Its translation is CASSQVRTTEAFF.

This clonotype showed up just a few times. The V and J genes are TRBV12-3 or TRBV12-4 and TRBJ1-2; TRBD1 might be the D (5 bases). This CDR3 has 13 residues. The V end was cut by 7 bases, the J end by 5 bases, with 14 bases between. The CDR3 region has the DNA TGTGCCAGCACCCCCACGACAGCTTATGGCTACACCTTC. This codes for CASTPTTAYGYTF.

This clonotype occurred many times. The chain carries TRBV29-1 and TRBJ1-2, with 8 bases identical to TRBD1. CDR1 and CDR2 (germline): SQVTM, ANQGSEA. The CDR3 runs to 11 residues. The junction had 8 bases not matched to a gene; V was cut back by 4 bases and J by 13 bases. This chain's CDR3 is CSVGTGLWSTF. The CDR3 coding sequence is TGCAGCGTTGGGACAGGGCTTTGGAGCACCTTC.

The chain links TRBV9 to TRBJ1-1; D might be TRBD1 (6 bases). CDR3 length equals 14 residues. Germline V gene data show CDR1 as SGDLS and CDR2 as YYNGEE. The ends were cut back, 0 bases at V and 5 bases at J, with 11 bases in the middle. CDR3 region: CASSVVSGATEAFF. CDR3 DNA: TGTGCCAGCAGCGTAGTTTCGGGGGCGACTGAAGCTTTCTTT.

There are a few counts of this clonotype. The CDR3 bases are TGCAGCGCTGATAGACAGGCCAACAATGAGCAGTTCTTC. Protein: CSADRQANNEQFF. The chain recombines TRBV29-1 with TRBJ2-1, with a tentative D call TRBD1 (6 bases). The V end lost 7 bases, the J end lost 5 bases, and 15 bases lay between the germline ends. CDR1 is SQVTM, CDR2 ANQGSEA, per germline. The CDR3 sequence is 13 residues long.

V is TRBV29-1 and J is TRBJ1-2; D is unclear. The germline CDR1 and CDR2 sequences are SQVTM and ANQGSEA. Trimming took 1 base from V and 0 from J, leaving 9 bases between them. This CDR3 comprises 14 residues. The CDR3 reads CSVEGRSTNYGYTF. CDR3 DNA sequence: TGCAGCGTTGAAGGGAGGTCGACTAACTATGGCTACACCTTC.

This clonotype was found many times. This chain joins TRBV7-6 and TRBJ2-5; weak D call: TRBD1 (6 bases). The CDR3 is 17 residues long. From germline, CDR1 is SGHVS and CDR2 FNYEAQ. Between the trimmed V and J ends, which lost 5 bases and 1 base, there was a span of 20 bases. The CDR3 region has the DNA TGTGCCAGCAGCCCCCAATGGACAGACCCACTCCAAGAGACCCAGTACTTC. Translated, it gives CASSPQWTDPLQETQYF.

In DNA form, the CDR3 reads TGTGCCAGCAGTTTATCCGCAGGGCCTTACGAGCAGTACGTC. Residues: CASSLSAGPYEQYV. V usage is TRBV28 and J usage is TRBJ2-7, with D possibly TRBD1 on 5 matching bases. CDR1 MDHEN and CDR2 SYDVKM come from the germline V gene. V was pared by 1 base and J by 4 bases, with 11 bases between. The CDR3 contains 14 residues.

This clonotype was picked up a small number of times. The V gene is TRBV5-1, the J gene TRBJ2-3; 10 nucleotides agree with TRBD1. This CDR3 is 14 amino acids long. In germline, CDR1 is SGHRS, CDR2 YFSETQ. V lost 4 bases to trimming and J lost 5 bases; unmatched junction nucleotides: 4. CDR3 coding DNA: TGCGCCAGCAGCGTCGGGACAGGGGTAGATACGCAGTATTTT. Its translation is CASSVGTGVDTQYF. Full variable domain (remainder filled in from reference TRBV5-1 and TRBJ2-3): KAGVTQTPRYLIKTRGQQVTLSCSPISGHRSVSWYQQTPGQGLQFLFEYFSETQRNKGNFPGRFSGRQFSNSRSEMNVSTLELGDSALYLCASSVGTGVDTQYFGPGTRLTVL.

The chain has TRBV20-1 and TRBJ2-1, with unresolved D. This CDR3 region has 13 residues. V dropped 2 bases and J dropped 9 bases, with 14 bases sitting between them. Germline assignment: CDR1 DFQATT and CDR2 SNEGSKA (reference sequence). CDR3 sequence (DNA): TGCAGTGCTAGAAGCACTTCCTTGGGTGAGCAGTTCTTC. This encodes CSARSTSLGEQFF.

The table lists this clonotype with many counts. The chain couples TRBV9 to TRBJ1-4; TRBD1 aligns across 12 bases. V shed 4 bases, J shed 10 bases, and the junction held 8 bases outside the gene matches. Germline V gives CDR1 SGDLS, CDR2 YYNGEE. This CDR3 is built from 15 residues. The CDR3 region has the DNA TGTGCCAGCAGCCCAGGGACAGGGGGCTTCGGAAAACTGTTTTTT. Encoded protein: CASSPGTGGFGKLFF.

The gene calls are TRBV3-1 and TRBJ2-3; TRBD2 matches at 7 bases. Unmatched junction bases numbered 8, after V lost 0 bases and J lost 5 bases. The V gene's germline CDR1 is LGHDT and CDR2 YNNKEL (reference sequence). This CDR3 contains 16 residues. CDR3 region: CASSQEYVQRGDTQYF. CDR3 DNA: TGTGCCAGCAGCCAAGAGTATGTCCAGCGGGGAGATACGCAGTATTTT.

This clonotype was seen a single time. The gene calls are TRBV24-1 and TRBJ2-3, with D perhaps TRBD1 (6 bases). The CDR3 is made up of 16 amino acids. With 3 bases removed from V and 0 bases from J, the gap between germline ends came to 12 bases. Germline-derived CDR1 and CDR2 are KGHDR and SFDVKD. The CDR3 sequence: CATSDPKGVSTDTQYF. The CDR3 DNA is TGTGCCACCAGTGATCCCAAGGGGGTGAGCACAGATACGCAGTATTTT.

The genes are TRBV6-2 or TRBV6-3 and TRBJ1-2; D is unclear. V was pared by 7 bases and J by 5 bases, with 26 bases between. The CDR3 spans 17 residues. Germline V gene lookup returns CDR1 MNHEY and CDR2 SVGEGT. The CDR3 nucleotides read TGTGCCAGCATCCCCCAGACTACTTTCAACCGAGTGTATGGCTACACCTTC. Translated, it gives CASIPQTTFNRVYGYTF.

CDR3 sequence (DNA): TGTGCCATCAAGCGAAAGGATACGCAGTATTTT. Translated: CAIKRKDTQYF. The chain has TRBV12-3 or TRBV12-4 and TRBJ2-3; D unresolved. The CDR3 contains 11 residues. V was clipped by 10 bases and J by 6 bases, with 11 bases between them.

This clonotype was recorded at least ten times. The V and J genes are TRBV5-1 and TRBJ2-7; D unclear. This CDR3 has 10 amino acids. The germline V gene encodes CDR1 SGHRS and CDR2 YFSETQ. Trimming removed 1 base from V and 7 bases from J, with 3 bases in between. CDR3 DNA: TGCGCCAGCAGCTTGTGGGAGCAGTACGTC. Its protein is CASSLWEQYV.

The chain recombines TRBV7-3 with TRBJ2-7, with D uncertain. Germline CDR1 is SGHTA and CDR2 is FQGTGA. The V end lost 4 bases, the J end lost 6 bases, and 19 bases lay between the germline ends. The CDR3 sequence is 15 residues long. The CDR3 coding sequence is TGTGCCAGCAGCTCAAGGCACTTAGGCGGATCCGAGCAGTACGTC. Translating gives CASSSRHLGGSEQYV.

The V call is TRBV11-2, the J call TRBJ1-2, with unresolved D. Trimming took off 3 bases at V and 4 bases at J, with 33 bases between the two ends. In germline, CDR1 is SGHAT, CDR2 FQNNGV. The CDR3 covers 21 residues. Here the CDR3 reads CASSFTPTRGGSAEPAYGYTF. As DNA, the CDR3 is TGTGCCAGCAGCTTCACACCTACCCGGGGAGGGTCAGCTGAACCTGCCTATGGCTACACCTTC.

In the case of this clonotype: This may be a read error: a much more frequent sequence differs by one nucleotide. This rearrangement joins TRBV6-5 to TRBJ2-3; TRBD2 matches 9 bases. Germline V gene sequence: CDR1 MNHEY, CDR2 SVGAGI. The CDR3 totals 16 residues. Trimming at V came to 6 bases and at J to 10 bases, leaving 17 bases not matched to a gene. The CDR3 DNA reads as TGTGCCAGCAGCCCCGTGTCGGCGGGGGGGCAATCGGCGCAGTATTTT. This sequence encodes CASSPVSAGGQSAQYF.